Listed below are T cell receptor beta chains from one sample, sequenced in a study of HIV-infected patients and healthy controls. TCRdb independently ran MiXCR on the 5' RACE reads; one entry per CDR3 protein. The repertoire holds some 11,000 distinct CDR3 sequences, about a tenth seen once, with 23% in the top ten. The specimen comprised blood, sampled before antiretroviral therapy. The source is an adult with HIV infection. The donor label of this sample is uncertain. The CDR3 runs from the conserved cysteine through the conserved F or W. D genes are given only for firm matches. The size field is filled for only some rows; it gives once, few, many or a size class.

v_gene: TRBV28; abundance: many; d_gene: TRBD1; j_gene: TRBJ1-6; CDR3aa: CASSLGQGNSPLHF; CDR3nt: TGTGCCAGCAGTTTAGGACAGGGTAATTCACCCCTCCACTTT
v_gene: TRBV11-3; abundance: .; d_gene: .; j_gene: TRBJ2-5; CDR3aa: CASSLGYIEGETQYF; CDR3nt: TGTGCCAGCAGCTTGGGTTACATCGAAGGAGAGACCCAGTACTTC
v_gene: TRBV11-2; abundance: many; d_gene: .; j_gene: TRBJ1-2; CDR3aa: CASSSALGAGTRGYTF; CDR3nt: TGTGCCAGCAGCTCCGCCCTCGGGGCAGGGACGAGGGGCTACACCTTC
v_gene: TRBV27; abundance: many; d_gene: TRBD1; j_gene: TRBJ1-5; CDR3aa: CASTLRQGEKPQHF; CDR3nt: TGTGCCAGCACTCTACGACAGGGCGAGAAGCCCCAGCATTTT
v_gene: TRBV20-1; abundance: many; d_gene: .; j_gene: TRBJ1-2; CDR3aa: CSPVGSGGYTF; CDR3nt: TGCAGTCCTGTTGGGAGTGGGGGCTACACCTTC
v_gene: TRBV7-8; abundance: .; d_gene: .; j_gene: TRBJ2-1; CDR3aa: CASSKKYNEQFF; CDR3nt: TGTGCCAGCAGCAAGAAATACAATGAGCAGTTCTTC
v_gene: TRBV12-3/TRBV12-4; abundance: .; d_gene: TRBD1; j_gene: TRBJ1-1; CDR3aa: CASSEDRVGSEAFF; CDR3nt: TGTGCCAGCAGTGAGGACAGGGTCGGTTCTGAAGCTTTCTTT
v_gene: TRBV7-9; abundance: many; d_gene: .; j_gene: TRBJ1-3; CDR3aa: CASSLGQAGNTIYF; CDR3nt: TGTGCCAGCAGCTTAGGTCAGGCTGGAAACACCATATATTTT
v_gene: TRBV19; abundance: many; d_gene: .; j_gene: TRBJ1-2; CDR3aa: CARAGECDYGYTF; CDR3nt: TGTGCCAGGGCAGGGGAATGTGACTATGGCTACACCTTC
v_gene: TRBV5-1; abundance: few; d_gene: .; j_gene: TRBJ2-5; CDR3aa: CASSLRGETQYF; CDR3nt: TGCGCCAGCAGCTTACGTGGAGAGACCCAGTACTTC
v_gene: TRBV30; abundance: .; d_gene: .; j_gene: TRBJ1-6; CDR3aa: CAWSGTQGLNSPLHF; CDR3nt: TGTGCCTGGAGCGGGACACAGGGCCTTAATTCACCCCTCCACTTT
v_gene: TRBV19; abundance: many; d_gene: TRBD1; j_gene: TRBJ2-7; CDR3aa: CASSPGTGLYEQYF; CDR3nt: TGTGCCAGTAGTCCCGGGACAGGGCTGTACGAGCAGTACTTC
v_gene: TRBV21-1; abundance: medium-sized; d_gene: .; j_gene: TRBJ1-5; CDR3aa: CASSQGLGGNSNQPQHF; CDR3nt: TGTGCCAGCAGCCAAGGGCTCGGGGGAAATAGCAATCAGCCCCAGCATTTT
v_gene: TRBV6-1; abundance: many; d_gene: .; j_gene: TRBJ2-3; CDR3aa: CASSEGRASSTDTQYF; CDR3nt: TGTGCCAGCAGTGAAGGAAGAGCCTCTAGCACAGATACGCAGTATTTT
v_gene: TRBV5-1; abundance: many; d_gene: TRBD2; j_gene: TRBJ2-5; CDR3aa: CASSLTSGQETQYF; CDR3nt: TGCGCCAGCAGCTTGACTAGCGGCCAAGAGACCCAGTACTTC
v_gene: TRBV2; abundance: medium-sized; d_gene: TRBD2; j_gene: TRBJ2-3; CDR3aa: CASSERRGSGSGADTQYF; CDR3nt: TGTGCCAGCAGTGAACGGCGTGGTAGCGGGAGCGGGGCAGATACGCAGTATTTT
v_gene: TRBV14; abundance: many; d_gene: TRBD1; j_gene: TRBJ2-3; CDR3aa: CASSHTLRDRLTDTQYF; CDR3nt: TGTGCCAGCAGCCACACTCTCCGGGACAGGCTGACAGATACGCAGTATTTT
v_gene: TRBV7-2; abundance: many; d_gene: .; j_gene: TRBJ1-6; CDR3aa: CASSLARDSGGLNSPLHF; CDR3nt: TGTGCCAGCAGCTTAGCTAGAGATTCGGGAGGTCTTAATTCACCCCTCCACTTT
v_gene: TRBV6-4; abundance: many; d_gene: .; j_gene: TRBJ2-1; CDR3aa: CASSDIGDPYNEQFF; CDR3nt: TGTGCCAGCAGTGACATAGGGGACCCCTACAATGAGCAGTTCTTC
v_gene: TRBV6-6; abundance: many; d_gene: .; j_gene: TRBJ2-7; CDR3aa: CASRTDYEQYF; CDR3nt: TGTGCCAGCAGGACTGACTACGAGCAGTACTTC
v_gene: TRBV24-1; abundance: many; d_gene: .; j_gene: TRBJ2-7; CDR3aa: CATAGVPTYEQYF; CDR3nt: TGTGCCACGGCAGGGGTCCCAACCTACGAGCAGTACTTC
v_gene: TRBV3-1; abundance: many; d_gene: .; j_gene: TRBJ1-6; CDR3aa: CASSQDGAGSYNSPLHF; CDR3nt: TGTGCCAGCAGCCAAGACGGGGCTGGTTCCTATAATTCACCCCTCCACTTT
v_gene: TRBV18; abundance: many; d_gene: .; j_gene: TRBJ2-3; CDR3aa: CASSPPRQGTDTQYF; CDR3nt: TGTGCCAGCTCACCACCCCGACAGGGCACAGATACGCAGTATTTT
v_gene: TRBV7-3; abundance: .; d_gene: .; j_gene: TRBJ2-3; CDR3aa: CASSPGYSTDTQYF; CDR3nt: TGTGCCAGCAGCCCGGGGTATAGCACAGATACGCAGTATTTT
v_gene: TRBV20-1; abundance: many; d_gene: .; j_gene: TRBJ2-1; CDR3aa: CSARDQKRKYNEQFF; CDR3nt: TGCAGTGCTAGAGATCAGAAGCGGAAATACAATGAGCAGTTCTTC
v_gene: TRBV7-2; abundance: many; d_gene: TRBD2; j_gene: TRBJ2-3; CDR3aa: CASSLEAGGPDTQYF; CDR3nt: TGTGCCAGCAGCTTAGAGGCGGGGGGGCCAGATACGCAGTATTTT
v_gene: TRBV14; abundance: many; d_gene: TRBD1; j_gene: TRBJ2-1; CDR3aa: CASSQVQGPGEQFF; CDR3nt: TGTGCCAGCAGCCAAGTACAGGGGCCAGGAGAGCAGTTCTTC
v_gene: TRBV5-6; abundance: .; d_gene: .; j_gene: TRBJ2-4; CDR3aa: CASSSERTAFSIAKNIQYF; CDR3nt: TGTGCCAGCAGCTCCGAGCGGACGGCATTCTCGATAGCCAAAAACATTCAGTACTTC
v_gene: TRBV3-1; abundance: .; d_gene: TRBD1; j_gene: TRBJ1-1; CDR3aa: CASTTGDEAFF; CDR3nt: TGTGCCAGCACCACAGGGGACGAAGCTTTCTTT
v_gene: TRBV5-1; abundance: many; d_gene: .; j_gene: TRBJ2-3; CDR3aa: CASSLALPTDTQYF; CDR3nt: TGCGCCAGCAGCTTGGCCTTACCCACAGATACGCAGTATTTT
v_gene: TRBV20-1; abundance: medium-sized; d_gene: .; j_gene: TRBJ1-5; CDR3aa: CSYRWVKGGFGSNQPQHF; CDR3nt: TGCAGTTACCGTTGGGTAAAAGGTGGGTTCGGTAGCAATCAGCCCCAGCATTTT
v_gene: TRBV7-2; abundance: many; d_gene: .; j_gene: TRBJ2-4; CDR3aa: CASSLEVDGLAKNIQYF; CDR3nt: TGTGCCAGCAGCTTAGAGGTGGACGGACTAGCCAAAAACATTCAGTACTTC
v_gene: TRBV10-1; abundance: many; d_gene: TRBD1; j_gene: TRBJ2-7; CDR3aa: CASSRMQDRGYEQYF; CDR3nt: TGCGCCAGCAGCCGAATGCAGGACAGGGGGTACGAGCAGTACTTC
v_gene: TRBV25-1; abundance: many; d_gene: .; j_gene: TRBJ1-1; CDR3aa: CASSESGYLGEAFF; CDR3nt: TGTGCCAGCAGTGAATCTGGATATTTGGGTGAAGCTTTCTTT
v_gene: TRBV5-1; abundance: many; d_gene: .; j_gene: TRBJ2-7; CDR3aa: CASSLGVGSSEQYF; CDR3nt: TGCGCCAGCAGCTTGGGGGTGGGTTCCTCCGAGCAGTACTTC
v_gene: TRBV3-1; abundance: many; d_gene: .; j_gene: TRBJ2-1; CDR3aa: CASSQDGSYAEQFF; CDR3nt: TGTGCCAGCAGCCAAGATGGGTCGTATGCTGAGCAGTTCTTC
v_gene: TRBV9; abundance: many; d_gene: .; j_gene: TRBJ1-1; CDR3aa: CASSPRGGNTEAFF; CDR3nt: TGTGCCAGCAGCCCCCGAGGGGGTAACACTGAAGCTTTCTTT
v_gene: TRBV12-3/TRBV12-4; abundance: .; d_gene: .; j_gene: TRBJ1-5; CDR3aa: CASSQGPDYSNQPQHF; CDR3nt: TGTGCCAGCAGCCAGGGGCCAGATTATAGCAATCAGCCCCAGCATTTT
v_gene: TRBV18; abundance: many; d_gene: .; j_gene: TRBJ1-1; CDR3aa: CASSLSDEAFF; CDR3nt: TGTGCCAGCTCACTTTCGGATGAAGCTTTCTTT
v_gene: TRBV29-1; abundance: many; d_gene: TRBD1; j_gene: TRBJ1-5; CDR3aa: CSVGTGWNQPQHF; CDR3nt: TGCAGCGTGGGGACAGGGTGGAATCAGCCCCAGCATTTT
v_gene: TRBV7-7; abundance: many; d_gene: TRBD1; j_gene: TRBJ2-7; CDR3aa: CASSSGTGKDEQYF; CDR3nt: TGTGCTAGCAGCTCCGGGACAGGGAAGGACGAGCAGTACTTC
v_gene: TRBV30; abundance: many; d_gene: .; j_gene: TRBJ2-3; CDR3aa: CAWSDIGVYTQYF; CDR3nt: TGTGCCTGGAGTGATATCGGAGTCTATACGCAGTATTTT
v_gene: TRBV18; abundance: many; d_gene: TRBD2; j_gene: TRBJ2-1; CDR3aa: CASSPSMASGSSYNEQFF; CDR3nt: TGTGCCAGCTCACCATCCATGGCTAGCGGGAGTTCCTACAATGAGCAGTTCTTC
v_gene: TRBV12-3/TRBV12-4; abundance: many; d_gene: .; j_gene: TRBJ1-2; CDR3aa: CASSYLFYGYTF; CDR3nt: TGTGCCAGCAGTTATTTATTCTATGGCTACACCTTC
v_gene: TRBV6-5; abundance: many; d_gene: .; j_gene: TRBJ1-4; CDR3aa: CASRELARKDEKLFF; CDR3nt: TGTGCCAGCAGGGAACTGGCCCGAAAGGATGAAAAACTGTTTTTT
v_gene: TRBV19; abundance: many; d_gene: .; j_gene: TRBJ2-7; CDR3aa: CASSSGHYEQYF; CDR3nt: TGTGCCAGTAGTTCCGGACACTACGAGCAGTACTTC
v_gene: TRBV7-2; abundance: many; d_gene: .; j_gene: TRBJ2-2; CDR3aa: CASSLTPPGFLNTGELFF; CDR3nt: TGTGCCAGCAGCTTAACCCCCCCCGGCTTCCTAAACACCGGGGAGCTGTTTTTT
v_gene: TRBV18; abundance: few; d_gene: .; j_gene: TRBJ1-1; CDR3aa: CASSPAKGYGAFF; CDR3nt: TGTGCCAGCTCACCTGCGAAGGGTTACGGAGCTTTCTTT
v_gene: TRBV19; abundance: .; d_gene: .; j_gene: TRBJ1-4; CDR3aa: CASSDRDWEEEKLFF; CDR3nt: TGTGCCAGTAGCGACCGGGACTGGGAGGAAGAAAAACTGTTTTTT
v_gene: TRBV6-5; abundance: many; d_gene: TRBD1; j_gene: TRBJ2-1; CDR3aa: CASSLSGTGYNEQFF; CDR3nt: TGTGCCAGCAGTTTATCCGGGACAGGATACAATGAGCAGTTCTTC
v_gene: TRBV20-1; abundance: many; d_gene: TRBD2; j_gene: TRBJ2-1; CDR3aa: CSAVWTSGGTGEQFF; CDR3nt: TGCAGTGCGGTATGGACTAGCGGGGGAACCGGTGAGCAGTTCTTC
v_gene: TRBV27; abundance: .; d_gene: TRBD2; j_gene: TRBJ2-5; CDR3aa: CASIEREGWSGTQYF; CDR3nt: TGTGCCAGCATCGAGCGGGAGGGCTGGTCGGGGACCCAGTACTTC